This T cell receptor beta chain originates from a study of spatial heterogeneity in lung cancer. The time point denotes: sample taken at primary tumor resection. Frozen PBMC, nontumor lung or tumor provided whole RNA, which was sequenced unsorted. The 65 or so donors had untreated early-stage non-small cell lung cancer. The ends were cut back, 3 bases at V and 1 base at J, with 0 bases in the middle. Germline V gene data show CDR1 as MNHEY and CDR2 as SMNVEV (reference sequence). The CDR3 runs to 11 residues. About this clonotype itself: This beta chain lies outside the target of a library built for alpha chains; its clone size means little.

Individually, TCR cDNA molecules were each labelled with a unique molecular identifier. MiXCR, applied by TCRdb to the 5' RACE reads, yields one record per CDR3 protein. The repertoire includes 1,500 or so distinct CDR3 sequences, 7.9% of them detected once, and roughly 10% sits in the top ten. The V gene is TRBV27, the J gene TRBJ2-5, with D hard to call. The source of this sequence is a female donor with early-stage non-small cell lung cancer. The sequencing used normal lung tissue next to the tumor, collected at surgery. The CDR3 loop is CASSFQETQYF. The CDR3 nucleotides are TGTGCCAGCAGTTTCCAAGAGACCCAGTACTTC.